This T cell receptor beta chain is from a study of T cells in localized non-small cell lung cancer. Study-wide results and limits: Since sequencing was restricted to only one region of the tumor, intratumor heterogeneity remains a possibility. Density of T cells in blood, when higher, went with longer overall survival.

Libraries were prepared by immunoSEQ multiplex PCR; TCRdb keeps only in-frame clonotypes and omits some of them. The sample gives about 82,000 clones, about 78% of which show up once; 15% to 20% is in the top ten. On this clone: Its antigen is still unknown.

V was clipped by 4 bases and J by 8 bases; unmatched bases: 7. Germline loops: CDR1 SGHTS, CDR2 YDEGEE. This CDR3 is 13 amino acids long. The genes are TRBV5-8 and TRBJ1-2, with 8 positions matching TRBD1. The clonotype originates from a man aged 35 to 70 with stage II squamous cell lung carcinoma. The sample in question was PBMCs, obtained before any cancer treatment. The CDR3 reads CASSQTGAQGYTF. The CDR3 nucleotides read TGTGCCAGCAGCCAGACAGGGGCTCAAGGCTACACCTTC.